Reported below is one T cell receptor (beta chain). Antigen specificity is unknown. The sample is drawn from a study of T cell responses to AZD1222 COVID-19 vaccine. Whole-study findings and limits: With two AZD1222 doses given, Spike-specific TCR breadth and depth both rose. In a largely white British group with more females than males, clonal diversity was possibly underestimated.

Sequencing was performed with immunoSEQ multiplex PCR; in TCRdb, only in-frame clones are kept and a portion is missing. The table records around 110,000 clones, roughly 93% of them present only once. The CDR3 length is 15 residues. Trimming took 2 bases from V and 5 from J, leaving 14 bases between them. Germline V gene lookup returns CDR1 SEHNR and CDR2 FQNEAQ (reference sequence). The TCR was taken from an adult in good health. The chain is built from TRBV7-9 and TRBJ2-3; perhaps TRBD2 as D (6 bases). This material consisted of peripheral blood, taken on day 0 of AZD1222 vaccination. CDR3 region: CASSLLGGPGDTQYF. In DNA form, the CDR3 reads TGTGCCAGCAGCTTACTAGGAGGGCCCGGAGATACGCAGTATTTT.